This entry lists 9 T cell receptor beta chains sequenced from one sample in a study of vaccination and CD4 T cells after COVID-19. MiXCR was run by TCRdb on the PCR reads, yielding one entry per CDR3 protein. The sample has about 15,000 distinct CDR3 sequences; about three fifths are singletons. Sequencing was performed on CD4+ T cells from blood, taken after SARS-CoV-2 vaccination. The receptors shown here come from a human donor who had recovered from COVID-19.

This chain connects TRBV19 to TRBJ1-6; D remains ambiguous. The germline V gene has CDR1 LNHDA and CDR2 SQIVND (reference sequence). Trimming cost V 3 bases and J 7 bases, with 7 bases left between them. The CDR3 runs to 13 residues. CDR3 protein: CASSITSNSPLHF. In DNA form, the CDR3 reads TGTGCCAGTAGTATTACCTCCAATTCACCCCTCCACTTT.

The rearrangement joins TRBV29-1 to TRBJ2-5; D gene uncertain. CDR1 and CDR2 from the germline V gene are SQVTM and ANQGSEA. CDR3 length: 10 amino acids. V lost 7 bases and J 2 bases, leaving 5 bases between the germline ends. The CDR3 protein is CSALQETQYF. The DNA for the CDR3 is TGCAGCGCTTTGCAAGAGACCCAGTACTTC.

V is TRBV6-2 or TRBV6-3 and J is TRBJ2-5; D is ambiguous. V was shortened by 4 bases and J by 6 bases, with 9 bases between the two germline ends. Germline lookup yields CDR1 MNHEY and CDR2 SVGEGT. This CDR3 is 12 amino acids long. CDR3 loop: CASSSFQKTQYF. The CDR3 nucleotides are TGTGCCAGCAGTTCGTTTCAGAAGACCCAGTACTTC.

The rearrangement links TRBV19 to TRBJ1-5; no definite D call. Trimming took 3 bases from V and 3 from J, leaving 9 bases between them. The CDR3 length is 14 residues. Germline CDR1 and CDR2: LNHDA and SQIVND (reference sequence). The CDR3 DNA reads TGTGCCAGTAGTATTGTGGGTGCCAATCAGCCCCAGCATTTT. Residues: CASSIVGANQPQHF.

The J gene is TRBJ1-6, the V gene TRBV20-1; 9 bases are shared with TRBD1. Germline CDR1 and CDR2: DFQATT and SNEGSKA (reference sequence). V shed 0 bases and J 8 bases; nucleotides not matched to a gene: 8. The CDR3 contains 16 residues. The CDR3 nucleotides read TGCAGTGCTAGAGATCTTTGGACAGGGGCGGATTCACCCCTCCACTTT. Residues: CSARDLWTGADSPLHF.

There are a few counts of this clonotype. This chain joins TRBV6-1 and TRBJ1-5; no definite D call. There are 13 residues in the CDR3. Trimming took off 1 base at V and 4 bases at J, with 5 bases between the two ends. CDR1 MNHNS and CDR2 SASEGT come from the germline V gene. CDR3: CASSEGGNQPQHF. CDR3 nucleotides: TGTGCCAGCAGTGAAGGGGGTAATCAGCCCCAGCATTTT.

The V and J genes are TRBV6-5 and TRBJ1-5, with TRBD1 matching 7 bases. CDR3 length: 18 amino acids. Looked up from germline, CDR1 is MNHEY and CDR2 is SVGAGI. Trimming at V came to 0 bases and at J to 0 bases, leaving 8 bases not matched to a gene. The CDR3 protein is CASSYSWGTVVSNQPQHF. The CDR3 DNA follows: TGTGCCAGCAGTTACTCGTGGGGGACAGTGGTTAGCAATCAGCCCCAGCATTTT.

This clonotype was counted a few times. This chain connects TRBV27 to TRBJ1-5; D unresolved. There are 14 residues in the CDR3. Germline V CDR1 and CDR2: MNHEY, SMNVEV (reference sequence). V was shortened by 5 bases and J by 4 bases, with 12 bases between the two germline ends. The CDR3 region is CASSRPGLNQPQHF. CDR3 nucleotides: TGTGCCAGCAGTAGGCCCGGACTGAATCAGCCCCAGCATTTT.

The chain has TRBV7-2 and TRBJ1-1, with TRBD1 as a possible D gene (5 bases). Deletions cut 2 bases from V and 6 bases from J, with 16 bases between. CDR3 length: 15 amino acids. Germline CDR1 SGHTA, CDR2 FQGNSA. The CDR3 region has the DNA TGTGCCAGCAGCTTAAATCTGGGCGGGACGGCTGAAGCTTTCTTT. Translated: CASSLNLGGTAEAFF.